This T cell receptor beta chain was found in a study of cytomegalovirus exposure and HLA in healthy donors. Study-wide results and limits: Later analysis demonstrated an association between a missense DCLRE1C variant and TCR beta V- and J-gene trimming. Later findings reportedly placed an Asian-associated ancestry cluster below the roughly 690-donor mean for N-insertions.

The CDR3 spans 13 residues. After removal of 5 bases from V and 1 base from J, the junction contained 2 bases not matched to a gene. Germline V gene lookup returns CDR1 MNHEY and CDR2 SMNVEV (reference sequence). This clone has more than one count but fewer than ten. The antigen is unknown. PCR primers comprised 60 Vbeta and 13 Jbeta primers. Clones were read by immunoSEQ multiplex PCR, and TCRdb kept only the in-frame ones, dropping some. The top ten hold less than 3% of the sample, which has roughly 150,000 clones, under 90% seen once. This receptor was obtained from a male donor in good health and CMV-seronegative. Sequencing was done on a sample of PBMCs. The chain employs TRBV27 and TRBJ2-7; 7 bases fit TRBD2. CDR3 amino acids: CASSLGRSYEQYF. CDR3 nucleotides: TGTGCCAGCAGTCTCGGGAGGTCCTACGAGCAGTACTTC.